This note documents a single T cell receptor beta chain sequence. The data derive from a study of blood T cell repertoires in COVID-19. This CDR3 has 13 amino acids. V was cut by 0 bases and J by 10 bases, with 13 bases left in between. Per germline, CDR1 LGHNA and CDR2 YNFKEQ. Method: immunoSEQ multiplex PCR; TCRdb's copy keeps in-frame clones and lacks some. The table shows about 330,000 clones, with roughly 90% occurring only once. Sequencing input: PBMCs or T cells enriched from blood (not recorded which). This TCR was sampled from a woman in her 30s who had recovered from COVID-19. The V call is TRBV4-2, the J call TRBJ2-7; a possible D gene is TRBD1 (6 bases). The CDR3 DNA reads as TGTGCCAGCAGCCAAGAGGGGAGACAGGACCAGTACTTC. Protein product: CASSQEGRQDQYF.